This T cell receptor (beta chain) originates from a study of shared clonotypes between healthy human individuals. Study conclusions and caveats: A generally larger estimated richness was seen in naive subsets than in memory subsets. Non-shared clonotypes displayed generation probabilities falling below those of clonotypes present in all four donors.

Concerning this clone itself: What it binds is unknown.

The study separated CD4+ cells into CD45RA+ naive and CD45RA-negative memory subsets. The assay was immunoSEQ multiplex PCR, and TCRdb's table has in-frame clones only and misses some. The repertoire holds 1.6 million or so clones, with approximately 97% as singletons. Sequencing was carried out using naive CD4+ T cells sorted from blood. Subset in this sample: CD45RA+ positively selected. The source of this sequence is a young man in good health.

This chain's CDR3 is CASSLAGYSNQPQHF. CDR3 DNA: TGCGCCAGCAGCTTGGCGGGCTATAGCAATCAGCCCCAGCATTTT. This chain connects TRBV5-1 to TRBJ1-5; the D is unclear. Germline assignment: CDR1 SGHRS and CDR2 YFSETQ. CDR3 size: 15 residues. Trimming shortened V by 0 bases and J by 0 bases, and 7 bases separated the two germline ends.